Listed here is a single T cell receptor (beta chain). This sample was included in a study of control samples from healthy donors and cancer patients. Germline V gene sequence: CDR1 LNHDA, CDR2 SQIVND (reference sequence). This CDR3 has 15 amino acids. Unmatched junction bases numbered 7, after V lost 2 bases and J lost 4 bases. Clones were sequenced by immunoSEQ multiplex PCR, and TCRdb holds only the in-frame ones, with some missing. This sample has 150,000 or so clones, with approximately 93% found just once. Specimen: blood. The TCR sequence derives from a man aged 40-50 years in good health. This rearrangement joins TRBV19 to TRBJ1-2, with 7 bases matching TRBD1. DNA for the CDR3: TGTGCCAGTAGTATACCGACAGGGATTACCTATGGCTACACCTTC. Translation: CASSIPTGITYGYTF.